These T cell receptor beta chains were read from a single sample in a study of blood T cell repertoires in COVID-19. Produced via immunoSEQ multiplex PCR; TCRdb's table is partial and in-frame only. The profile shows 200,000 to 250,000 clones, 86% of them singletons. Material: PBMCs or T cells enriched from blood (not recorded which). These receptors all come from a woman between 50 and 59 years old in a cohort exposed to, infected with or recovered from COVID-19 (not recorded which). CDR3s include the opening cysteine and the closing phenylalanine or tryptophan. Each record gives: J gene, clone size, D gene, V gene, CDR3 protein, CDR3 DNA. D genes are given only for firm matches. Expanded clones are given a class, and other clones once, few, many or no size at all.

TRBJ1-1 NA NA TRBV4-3 CASSQGVAGAEAFF TGCGCCAGCAGCCAAGGAGTTGCAGGGGCTGAAGCTTTCTTT
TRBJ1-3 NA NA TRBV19 CASTSDGWGAGNTIYF TGTGCCAGTACCTCGGACGGCTGGGGAGCTGGAAACACCATATATTTT
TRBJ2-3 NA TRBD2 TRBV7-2 CASSISAGAQYF TGTGCCAGCAGCATCTCCGCGGGGGCGCAGTATTTT
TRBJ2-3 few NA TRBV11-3 CASSLGIEATYTDTQYF TGTGCCAGCAGCTTGGGTATCGAGGCTACATACACAGATACGCAGTATTTT
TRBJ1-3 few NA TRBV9 CASSGRGVGNTIYF TGTGCCAGCAGCGGCAGGGGCGTGGGAAACACCATATATTTT
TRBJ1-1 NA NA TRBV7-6 CASSLDWVAGSEAFF TGTGCCAGCAGCTTAGATTGGGTTGCAGGATCTGAAGCTTTCTTT
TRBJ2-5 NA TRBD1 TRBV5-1 CASSLATGAFWETQYF TGCGCCAGCAGCTTGGCTACAGGGGCCTTTTGGGAGACCCAGTACTTC
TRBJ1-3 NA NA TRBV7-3 CASNPYPPDRGFEFSGNTIYF TGTGCCAGCAACCCCTACCCCCCGGACAGAGGGTTTGAGTTCTCTGGAAACACCATATATTTT
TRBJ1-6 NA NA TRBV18 CASSPLQGRDSPLHF TGTGCCAGCTCACCGCTACAGGGACGGGATTCACCCCTCCACTTT
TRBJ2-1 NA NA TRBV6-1 CASSAGLVPRAFNEQFF TGTGCCAGCAGTGCGGGTCTCGTCCCGAGAGCCTTCAATGAGCAGTTCTTC
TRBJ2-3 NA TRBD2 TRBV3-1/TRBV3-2 CASSQVVRSGLAVSTDTQYF TGTGCCAGCAGCCAAGTTGTCCGTAGTGGACTAGCGGTTAGCACAGATACACAGTATTTT
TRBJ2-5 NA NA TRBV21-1 CASSKLPLPDRSDQETQYF TGTGCCAGCAGCAAATTACCCCTTCCGGACAGAAGCGATCAAGAGACCCAGTACTTC
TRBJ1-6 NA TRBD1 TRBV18 CASSPQQGLNSPLHF TGTGCCAGCTCACCACAACAGGGGCTAAATTCACCCCTCCACTTT
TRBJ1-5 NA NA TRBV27 CASSFRAPGGGRSGVWGNQPQHF TGTGCCAGCAGTTTCCGGGCCCCGGGAGGTGGCAGGAGTGGGGTTTGGGGCAATCAGCCCCAGCATTTT
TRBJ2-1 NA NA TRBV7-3 CASSLGLGAEQFF TGTGCCAGCAGCTTAGGACTTGGAGCGGAGCAGTTCTTC
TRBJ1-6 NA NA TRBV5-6 CASSFGGGTLSSPLHF TGTGCCAGCAGCTTTGGTGGCGGCACCCTAAGCTCACCCCTCCACTTT